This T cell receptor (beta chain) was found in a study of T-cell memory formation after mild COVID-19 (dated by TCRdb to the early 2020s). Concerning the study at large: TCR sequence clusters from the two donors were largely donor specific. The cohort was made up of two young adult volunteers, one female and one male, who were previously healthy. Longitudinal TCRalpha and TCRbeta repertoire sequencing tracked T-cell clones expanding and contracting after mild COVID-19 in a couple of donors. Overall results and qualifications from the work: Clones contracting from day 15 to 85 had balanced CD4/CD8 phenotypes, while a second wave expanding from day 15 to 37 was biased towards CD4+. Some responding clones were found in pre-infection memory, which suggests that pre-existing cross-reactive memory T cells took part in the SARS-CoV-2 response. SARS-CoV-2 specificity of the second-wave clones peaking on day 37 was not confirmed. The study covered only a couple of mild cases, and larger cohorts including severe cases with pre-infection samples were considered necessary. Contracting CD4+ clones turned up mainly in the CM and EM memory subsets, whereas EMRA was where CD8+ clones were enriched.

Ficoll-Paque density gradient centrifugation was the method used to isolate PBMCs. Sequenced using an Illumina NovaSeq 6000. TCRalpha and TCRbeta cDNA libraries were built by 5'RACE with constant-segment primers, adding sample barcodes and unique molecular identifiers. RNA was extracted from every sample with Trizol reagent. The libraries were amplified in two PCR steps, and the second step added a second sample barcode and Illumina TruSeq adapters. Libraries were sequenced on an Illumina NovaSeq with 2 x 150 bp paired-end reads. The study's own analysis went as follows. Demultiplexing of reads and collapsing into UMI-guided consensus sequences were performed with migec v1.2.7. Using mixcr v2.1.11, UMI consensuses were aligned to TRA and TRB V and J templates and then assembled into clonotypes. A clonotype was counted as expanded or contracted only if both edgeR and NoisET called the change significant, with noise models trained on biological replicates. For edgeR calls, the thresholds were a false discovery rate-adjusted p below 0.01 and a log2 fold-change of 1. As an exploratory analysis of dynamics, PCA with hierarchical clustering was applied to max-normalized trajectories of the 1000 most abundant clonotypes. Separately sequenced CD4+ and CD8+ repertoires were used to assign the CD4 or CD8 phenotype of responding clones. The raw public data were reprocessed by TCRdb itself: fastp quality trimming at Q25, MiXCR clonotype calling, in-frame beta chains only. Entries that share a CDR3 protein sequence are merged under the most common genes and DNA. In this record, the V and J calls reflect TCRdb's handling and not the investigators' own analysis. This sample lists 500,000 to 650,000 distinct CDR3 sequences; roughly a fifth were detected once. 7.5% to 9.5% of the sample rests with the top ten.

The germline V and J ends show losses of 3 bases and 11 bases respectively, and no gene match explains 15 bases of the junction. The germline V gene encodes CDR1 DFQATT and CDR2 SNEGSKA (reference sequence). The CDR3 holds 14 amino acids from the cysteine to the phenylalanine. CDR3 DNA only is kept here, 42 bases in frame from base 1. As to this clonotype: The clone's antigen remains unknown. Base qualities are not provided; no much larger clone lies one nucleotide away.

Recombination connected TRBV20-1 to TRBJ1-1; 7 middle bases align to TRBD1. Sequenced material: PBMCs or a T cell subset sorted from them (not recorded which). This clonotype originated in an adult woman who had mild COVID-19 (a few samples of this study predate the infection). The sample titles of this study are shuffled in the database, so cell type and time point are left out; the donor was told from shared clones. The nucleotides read TGCAGTGCTAGCGCAATCTCTTGGACAGGCGGGGCTTTCTTT. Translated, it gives CSASAISWTGGAFF.